This T cell receptor beta chain comes out of a study of beta chain features in type 1 diabetes (dated by TCRdb to the late 2010s). In terms of the full investigation: Mean age, gender distribution, total cell number and subset yield were not different between patients and healthy donors. A total of roughly 100 million sorted cells were examined across all samples, and a strong correlation was observed between cell number per subset and RNA yield. In the study, recently diagnosed type 1 diabetes patients and matched healthy donors were compared on the TCRB repertoires of their sorted circulating CD4+ T cell subsets. Naive and central memory subsets were obtained from all 30 or so donors, but regulatory and stem cell-like memory subsets were isolated from only 8 patients and roughly 8 healthy donors.

Broad study findings and their caveats: HLA sub-analyses involved small numbers of individuals, so any influence of HLA type on TCRB rearrangement remained unresolved. Shorter templates might be favored by PCR, yet because patient and control samples were amplified and corrected together, any such skew would affect both groups equally. The naive, central memory and regulatory TCRB repertoires appeared to resemble one another more closely among patients than among healthy donors. Sequencing cDNA rather than genomic DNA could over-represent highly expressing activated cells, although activation and CD3 levels did not differ between groups. In all four CD4+ subsets, TCRB CDR3 length was moderately but significantly shorter in type 1 diabetes patients. Patients with type 1 diabetes made fewer insertions and deleted more nucleotides at VDJ recombination sites, implying thymic rearrangement abnormalities.

In the case of this clone: Its antigen is still unknown. The sample holds no much larger clone one base away, and base qualities are not on file. This same CDR3 is encoded by further DNA sequences in the sample.

The entire amount of isolated RNA was reverse transcribed using the High Capacity cDNA Reverse Transcription Kit, so the sequenced TCRB transcripts were expressed ones. Naive, central memory and regulatory T cell samples underwent deep immunoSEQ sequencing, averaging about 3.3 million total reads per sample. Sorted cells were lysed in RLT buffer, and RNA was extracted using DNase-treated RNeasy Micro or Mini kits according to cell number. Each cell subset was processed separately to prevent cross-contamination, with patient and healthy donor samples processed together. The immunoSEQ multiplex PCR was used to amplify TCRB sequences from cDNA, generating 87-bp fragments that spanned the CDR3 region. The amplicons were sequenced using the Illumina HiSeq platform. On the authors' methods: PCR bias was corrected computationally using synthetic template baselines, and reads within Hamming distance 2 were collapsed, with unmergeable singletons discarded. Reads were aligned against IMGT to assign V, D and J genes, CDR3 length and insertions or deletions at six rearrangement sites. Within each subset, clonotype counts were normalized to sorted cell number, and only after that were true diversity and Gini coefficients computed with the tcR R package. The overlap coefficient, calculated on TCRB nucleotide sequences, was used to quantify repertoire sharing. As a proxy for the pre-selection repertoire, out-of-frame TCRB sequences from naive cells were analyzed. TCRdb stores this immuneACCESS table with in-frame sequences only. Part of the clones is absent; in the studies checked, under half of the shortfall reflects unresolved V genes, and no reason is known for the rest. Clonal size and the V and J genes are those of that table, whereas D and trimming came from the DNA. Recorded for this sample are about 740,000 clones; roughly 12% of them occurred a single time. The ten largest clones take up approximately 0.02% of the sample.

Each donor gave one peripheral blood draw, averaging approximately 0.12 L, which was collected into heparinised tubes. Using a panel that included CD45RO, CCR7, CD25, CD127, CD95 and CD27, naive, central memory, regulatory and stem cell-like memory CD4+ T cells were sorted on a BD FACSAria II. A purity above 98% was achieved for all sorted populations. Right away, PBMCs were isolated by Lymphoprep density gradient centrifugation and were stained directly, with no culture step. So that batch effects would be minimized, each experiment stained and sorted samples in pairs, pairing one healthy donor with one patient. Sequencing was done on a sample of naive CD4+ T cells from blood. The intended sense of this specimen's cell subset or site label: true naive CD4+ T cells. The source of this sequence is a man aged 18 to 29 with type 1 diabetes.

The nucleotides read TGTGCCAGCTCCAGGGATTATGGCTACACCTTC. This sequence encodes CASSRDYGYTF. This receptor chain uses TRBV2 and TRBJ1-2, and possibly TRBD1, on 5 matching bases. As encoded in the germline V gene, CDR1 is SNHLY while CDR2 is FYNNEI. V is shortened by 8 bases, J by 5 bases, and the region joining them spans 9 bases. From the cysteine through the phenylalanine, the CDR3 covers 11 amino acids. The DNA shown is the 33-base CDR3, in frame from base 1.